This T cell receptor beta chain is from a study of vaccination and CD4 T cells after COVID-19. Treatment meaning: approximately 9-day PBMC culture with coronavirus spike peptide pools or control peptides (ViraFEST assay). Regarding this clonotype: The antigen is unknown.

The Oncomine TCR Beta short-read assay generated sequence data from the DNA of cultured CD4+ T cells. TCRdb re-derived calls from the PCR reads in MiXCR, one entry per CDR3 protein. The sample yields some 17,000 distinct CDR3 sequences, roughly two fifths seen once. The CDR3 has 13 amino acids. Germline V CDR1 and CDR2: MNHNS, SASEGT. V dropped 3 bases and J dropped 19 bases, with 19 bases sitting between them. The chain carries TRBV6-1 and TRBJ2-6, with D possibly matching TRBD1 (6 bases). The specimen was CD4+ T cells from blood, cultured in vitro. The TCR was taken from a human donor who had recovered from COVID-19. CDR3 nucleotide sequence: TGTGCCAGCAGTGAGGGAACCGGGACACCGGTAACTTTC. Translating it yields CASSEGTGTPVTF.